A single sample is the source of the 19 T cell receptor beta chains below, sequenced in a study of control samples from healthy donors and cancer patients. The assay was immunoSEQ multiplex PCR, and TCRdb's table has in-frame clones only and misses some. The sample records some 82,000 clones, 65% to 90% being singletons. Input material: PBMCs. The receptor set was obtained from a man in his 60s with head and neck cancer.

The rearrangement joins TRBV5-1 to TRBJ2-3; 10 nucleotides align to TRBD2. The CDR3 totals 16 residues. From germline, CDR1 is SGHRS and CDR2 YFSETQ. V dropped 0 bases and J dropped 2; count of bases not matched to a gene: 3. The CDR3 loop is CASSLEREGLTDTQYF. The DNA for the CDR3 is TGCGCCAGCAGCTTGGAGCGGGAGGGCCTCACAGATACGCAGTATTTT.

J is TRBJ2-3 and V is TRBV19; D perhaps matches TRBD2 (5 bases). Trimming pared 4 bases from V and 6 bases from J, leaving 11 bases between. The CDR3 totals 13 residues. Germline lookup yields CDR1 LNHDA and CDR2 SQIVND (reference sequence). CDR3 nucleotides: TGTGCCAGTAGTAATCCGGGCGGGGATACGCAGTATTTT. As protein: CASSNPGGDTQYF.

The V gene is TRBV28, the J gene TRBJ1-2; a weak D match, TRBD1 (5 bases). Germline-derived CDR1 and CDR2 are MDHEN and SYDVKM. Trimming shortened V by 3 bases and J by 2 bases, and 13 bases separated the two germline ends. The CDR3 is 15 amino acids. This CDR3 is CASSFGTDTNYGYTF. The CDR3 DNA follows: TGTGCCAGCAGTTTTGGGACGGACACGAACTATGGCTACACCTTC.

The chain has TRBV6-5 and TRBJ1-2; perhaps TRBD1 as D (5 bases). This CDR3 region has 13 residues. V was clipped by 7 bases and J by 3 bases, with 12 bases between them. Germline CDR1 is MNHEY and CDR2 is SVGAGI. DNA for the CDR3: TGTGCCAGCAACCAGGGTTTGGACTATGGCTACACCTTC. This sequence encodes CASNQGLDYGYTF.

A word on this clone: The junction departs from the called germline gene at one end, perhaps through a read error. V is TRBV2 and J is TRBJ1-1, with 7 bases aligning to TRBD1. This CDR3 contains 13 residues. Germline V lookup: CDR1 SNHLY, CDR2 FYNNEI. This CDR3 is CASSRRGNSEAFF. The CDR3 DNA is TGTGCCAGCAGTCGCAGGGGGAACTCTGAAGCTTTCTTT.

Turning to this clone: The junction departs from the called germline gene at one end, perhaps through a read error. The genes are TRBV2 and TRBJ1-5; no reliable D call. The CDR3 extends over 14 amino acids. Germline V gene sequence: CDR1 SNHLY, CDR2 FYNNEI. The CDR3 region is CVSSIDHSNQPQHF. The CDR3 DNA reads TGTGTCAGCAGTATCGATCATAGCAATCAGCCCCAGCATTTT.

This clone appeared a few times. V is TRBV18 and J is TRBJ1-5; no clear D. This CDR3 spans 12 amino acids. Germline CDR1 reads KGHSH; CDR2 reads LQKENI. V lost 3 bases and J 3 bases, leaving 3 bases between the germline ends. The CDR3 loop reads CASSPYNQPQHF. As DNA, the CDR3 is TGTGCCAGCTCACCCTACAATCAGCCCCAGCATTTT.

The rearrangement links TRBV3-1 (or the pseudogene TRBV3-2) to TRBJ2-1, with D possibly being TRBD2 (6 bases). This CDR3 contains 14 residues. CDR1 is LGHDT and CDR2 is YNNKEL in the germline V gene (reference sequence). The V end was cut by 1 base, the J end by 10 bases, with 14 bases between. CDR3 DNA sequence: TGTGCCAGCAGCCAAGGGGGACTTCCCAGGGAGCAGTTCTTC. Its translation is CASSQGGLPREQFF.

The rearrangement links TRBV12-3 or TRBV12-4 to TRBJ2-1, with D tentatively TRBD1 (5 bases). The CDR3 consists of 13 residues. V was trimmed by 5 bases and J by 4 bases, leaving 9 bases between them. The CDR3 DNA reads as TGTGCCAGCAGTCTCAGGGTTTACAATGAGCAGTTCTTC. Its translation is CASSLRVYNEQFF.

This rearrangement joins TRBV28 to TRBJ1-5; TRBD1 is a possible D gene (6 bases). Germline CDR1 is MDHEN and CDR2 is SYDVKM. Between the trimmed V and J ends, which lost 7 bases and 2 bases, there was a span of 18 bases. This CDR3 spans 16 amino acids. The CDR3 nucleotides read TGTGCCAGCACCCAGCCAGGGGTGGGACGCAATCAGCCCCAGCATTTT. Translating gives CASTQPGVGRNQPQHF.

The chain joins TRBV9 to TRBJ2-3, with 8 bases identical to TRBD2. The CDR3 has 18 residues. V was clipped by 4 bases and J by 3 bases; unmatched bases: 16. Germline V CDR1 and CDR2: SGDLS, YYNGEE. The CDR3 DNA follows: TGTGCCAGCAGCCCACGAGGAGGCGGACTAGCCCAAACAGATACGCAGTATTTT. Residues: CASSPRGGGLAQTDTQYF.

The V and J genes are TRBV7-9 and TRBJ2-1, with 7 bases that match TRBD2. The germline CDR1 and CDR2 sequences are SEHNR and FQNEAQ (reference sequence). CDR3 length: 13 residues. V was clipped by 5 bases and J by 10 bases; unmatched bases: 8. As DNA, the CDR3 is TGTGCCAGCAGCCTCGGGGGGTTCCGAGAGCAGTTCTTC. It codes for CASSLGGFREQFF.

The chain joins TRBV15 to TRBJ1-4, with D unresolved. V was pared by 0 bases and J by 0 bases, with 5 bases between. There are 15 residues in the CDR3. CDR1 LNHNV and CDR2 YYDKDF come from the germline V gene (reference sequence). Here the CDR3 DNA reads TGTGCCACCAGCAGAGATCGGTCAACTAATGAAAAACTGTTTTTT. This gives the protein CATSRDRSTNEKLFF.

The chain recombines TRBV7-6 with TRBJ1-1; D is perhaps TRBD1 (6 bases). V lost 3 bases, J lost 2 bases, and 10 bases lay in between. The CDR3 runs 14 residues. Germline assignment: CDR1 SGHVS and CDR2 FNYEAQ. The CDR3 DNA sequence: TGTGCCAGCAGCTTTGCAGGGGCCAACACTGAAGCTTTCTTT. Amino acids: CASSFAGANTEAFF.

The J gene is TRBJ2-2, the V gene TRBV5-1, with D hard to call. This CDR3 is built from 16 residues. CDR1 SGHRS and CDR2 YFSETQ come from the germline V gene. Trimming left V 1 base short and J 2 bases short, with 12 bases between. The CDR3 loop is CASSLLGSHNTGELFF. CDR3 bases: TGCGCCAGCAGCTTGCTGGGCAGCCATAACACCGGGGAGCTGTTTTTT.

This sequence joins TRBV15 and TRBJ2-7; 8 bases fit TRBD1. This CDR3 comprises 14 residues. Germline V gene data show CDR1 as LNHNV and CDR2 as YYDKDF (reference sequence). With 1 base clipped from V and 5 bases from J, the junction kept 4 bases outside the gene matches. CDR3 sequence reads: CATSRGQGRDEQYF. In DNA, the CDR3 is TGTGCCACCAGCAGAGGACAGGGGAGAGACGAGCAGTACTTC.

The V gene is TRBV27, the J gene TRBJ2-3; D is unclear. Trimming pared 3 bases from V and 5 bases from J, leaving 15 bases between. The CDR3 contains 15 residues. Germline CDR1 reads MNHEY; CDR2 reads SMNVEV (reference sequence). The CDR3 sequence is CASSFKAGLGDTQYF. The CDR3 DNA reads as TGTGCCAGCAGTTTTAAGGCAGGCTTGGGAGATACGCAGTATTTT.

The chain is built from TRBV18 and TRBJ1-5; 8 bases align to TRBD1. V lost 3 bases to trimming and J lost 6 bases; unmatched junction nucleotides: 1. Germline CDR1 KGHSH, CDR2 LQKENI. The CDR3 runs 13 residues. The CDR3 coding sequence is TGTGCCAGCTCACCGGACAGGGCTCAGCCCCAGCATTTT. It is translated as CASSPDRAQPQHF.

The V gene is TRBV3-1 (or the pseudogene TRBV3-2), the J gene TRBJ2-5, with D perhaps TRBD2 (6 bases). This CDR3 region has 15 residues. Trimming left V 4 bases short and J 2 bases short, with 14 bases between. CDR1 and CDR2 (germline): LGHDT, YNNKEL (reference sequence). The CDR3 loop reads CASSLTSEGQETQYF. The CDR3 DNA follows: TGTGCCAGCAGCCTGACCTCGGAGGGACAAGAGACCCAGTACTTC.